This T cell receptor beta chain is from a study of T-cell memory formation after mild COVID-19. TCRdb re-derived calls from the 5' RACE reads in MiXCR, one entry per CDR3 protein. The data contain approximately 410,000 distinct CDR3 sequences, more than 20% of them singletons. Findings and limits, study-wide: Researchers could not confirm that second-wave clones peaking on day 37 targeted SARS-CoV-2.

Germline assignment: CDR1 MNHNY and CDR2 SVGAGI (reference sequence). The CDR3 extends over 15 amino acids. V lost 0 bases and J 2 bases, leaving 11 bases between the germline ends. About this clonotype: Antigen specificity is unknown.

The genes are TRBV6-6 and TRBJ2-7, with a possible D match to TRBD1 (5 bases). The sample was PBMCs or a T cell subset sorted from them (not recorded which). The clonotype comes from an adult woman who had mild COVID-19 (a few samples of this study predate the infection). Cell type and time point are not known. CDR3 loop: CASSYSGQDAYEQYF. CDR3 nucleotide sequence: TGTGCCAGCAGTTACTCAGGACAAGACGCCTACGAGCAGTACTTC.